One and the same sample provided the 9 T cell receptor beta chains below, sequenced in a study of OX40 agonist ivuxolimab in advanced cancers. Profiling relied on immunoSEQ multiplex PCR, and the TCRdb table lists in-frame clones only, not all of them. The top ten clones hold 3.4% of a sample with 40,000 to 55,000 clones, 88% of them seen once. The input for sequencing was CD4+ or CD8+ T cells sorted from blood, taken in a trial of the OX40 agonist ivuxolimab. These TCRs come from an adult with an advanced solid tumor such as melanoma, head and neck, liver or kidney cancer.

This rearrangement joins TRBV27 to TRBJ1-6; the match to TRBD1 covers 7 bases. The J segment lost 9 bases and the V segment lost 3 bases, leaving 8 bases of the junction unmatched. This CDR3 comprises 15 residues. The V gene's germline CDR1 is MNHEY and CDR2 SMNVEV (reference sequence). CDR3 residues: CASSFEGAKSSPLHF. CDR3 DNA sequence: TGTGCCAGCAGTTTCGAGGGGGCGAAGAGTTCACCCCTCCACTTT.

The V and J genes are TRBV5-3 and TRBJ2-7, with 9 bases that match TRBD1. Being an ORF, TRBV5-3 has a function that is uncertain. The J segment lost 4 bases and the V segment lost 6 bases, leaving 2 bases of the junction unmatched. This CDR3 is built from 12 residues. This CDR3 is CARTGTGYEQYF. As DNA, the CDR3 is TGTGCCAGAACCGGGACAGGGTACGAGCAGTACTTC.

V usage is TRBV27 and J usage is TRBJ2-3; D is undetermined. The germline V gene encodes CDR1 MNHEY and CDR2 SMNVEV (reference sequence). V lost 5 bases to trimming and J lost 4 bases, with 4 bases between them. This CDR3 comprises 11 residues. Here the CDR3 DNA reads TGTGCCAGCAGTCATTCAGATACGCAGTATTTT. The encoded protein is CASSHSDTQYF.

The chain has TRBV5-6 and TRBJ2-1; 15 nucleotides agree with TRBD2. Germline V gene data show CDR1 as SGHDT and CDR2 as YYEEEE. V dropped 1 base and J dropped 15; count of bases not matched to a gene: 8. There are 15 residues in the CDR3. The CDR3 loop reads CASSLRWTSGRVAFF. The CDR3 DNA sequence: TGTGCCAGCAGCTTGCGTTGGACTAGCGGGAGGGTGGCGTTCTTC.

The chain recombines TRBV28 with TRBJ2-5; 12 bases agree with TRBD2. This CDR3 comprises 17 residues. V trimming: 5 bases; J trimming: 4 bases; junction bases outside the gene matches: 11. CDR1 and CDR2 (germline): MDHEN, SYDVKM. The CDR3 region has the DNA TGTGCCAGCAGTACTCAGACTAGCGGGAGACTTGGAGAGACCCAGTACTTC. Amino acids: CASSTQTSGRLGETQYF.

The chain carries TRBV18 and TRBJ2-7; D remains ambiguous. V gave up 4 bases and J gave up 3 bases, with 13 bases separating them. This CDR3 is built from 14 residues. Germline V gene sequence: CDR1 KGHSH, CDR2 LQKENI. The CDR3, as DNA: TGTGCCAGCTCACGTGGCTTGCTAGGCTACGAGCAGTACTTC. Translated, it gives CASSRGLLGYEQYF.

This chain joins TRBV9 and TRBJ1-1, with D hard to call. CDR3 length: 15 amino acids. V gave up 0 bases and J gave up 1 base, with 10 bases separating them. Looked up from germline, CDR1 is SGDLS and CDR2 is YYNGEE. The CDR3, as DNA: TGTGCCAGCAGCGTAGGTGAGGGATGGAACACTGAAGCTTTCTTT. It encodes CASSVGEGWNTEAFF.

In its sample, this clone was seen a few times. The chain is built from TRBV6-5 and TRBJ1-5; a possible D gene is TRBD1 (5 bases). The CDR3 extends over 13 amino acids. V shed 3 bases and J shed 7 bases, with 10 bases lying between them. The germline gives CDR1 MNHEY, CDR2 SVGAGI. In DNA form, the CDR3 reads TGTGCCAGCAGTTATCAGGGTTGGCAGCCCCAGCATTTT. This translates into CASSYQGWQPQHF.

The CDR3 nucleotides read TGTGCTAGCCAGACAGGGTTGGGAACAGATACGCAGTATTTT. As protein: CASQTGLGTDTQYF. The chain has TRBV12-5 and TRBJ2-3, with 7 positions matching TRBD1. V dropped 9 bases and J dropped 3; count of bases not matched to a gene: 9. The CDR3 length is 14 residues. Germline CDR1 LGHNT, CDR2 FRNRAP.